These 18 T cell receptor beta chains originate from one sample sequenced in a study of T-cell reconstitution after alpha-beta-depleted transplantation in children. Preparation of the TCRbeta library was carried out with unique molecular identifiers. TCRdb ran MiXCR on the PCR reads and lists one entry per CDR3 protein. The table shows hundreds of thousands of distinct CDR3 sequences, with 10% occurring only once. This specimen was PBMCs from the stem cell graft donor, taken from the stem cell graft. The receptor source for this set is a human donor who donated a stem cell graft to a child with acute myeloid leukemia.

This clonotype was seen repeatedly, ten times or more. The chain has TRBV20-1 and TRBJ1-6; D is ambiguous. This CDR3 region has 16 residues. V was clipped by 1 base and J by 4 bases, with 14 bases between them. Per germline, CDR1 DFQATT and CDR2 SNEGSKA (reference sequence). The CDR3 is CSARGAEVAYNSPLHF. CDR3 DNA sequence: TGCAGTGCTAGAGGAGCCGAGGTGGCATATAATTCACCCCTCCACTTT.

Many counts were recorded for this clonotype. The V call is TRBV11-1, the J call TRBJ1-6; D is unresolved. The germline V and J ends were trimmed by 3 bases and 13 bases, with 10 bases remaining between them. Looked up from germline, CDR1 is SGHAT and CDR2 is FQDESV (reference sequence). The CDR3 extends over 12 amino acids. CDR3 in amino acids: CASSLVAVPLHF. CDR3 DNA sequence: TGTGCCAGCAGCTTGGTTGCTGTTCCCCTCCACTTT.

This rearrangement joins TRBV2 to TRBJ2-7, with D unresolved. The length of the CDR3 is 14 residues. The germline V gene encodes CDR1 SNHLY and CDR2 FYNNEI. Deletions cut 0 bases from V and 0 bases from J, with 6 bases between. DNA for the CDR3: TGTGCCAGCAGTGAAGCGAGGAACTCCTACGAGCAGTACTTC. This translates into CASSEARNSYEQYF.

This clonotype was counted ten times or more. This chain links TRBV24-1 with TRBJ2-7, with TRBD2 identical over 10 bases. The CDR3 totals 16 residues. Germline assignment: CDR1 KGHDR and CDR2 SFDVKD. With V trimmed by 1 base and J by 5 bases, 7 bases remained unmatched. Written as DNA, the CDR3 is TGTGCCACCAGTGATTTTGGGCCTAGCGGGAGCGACGAGCAGTACTTC. Protein sequence: CATSDFGPSGSDEQYF.

This clonotype was picked up a small number of times. The chain has TRBV7-2 and TRBJ2-5, with D tentatively TRBD1 or TRBD2 (6 bases each). The CDR3 totals 16 residues. Germline V gene lookup returns CDR1 SGHTA and CDR2 FQGNSA. Trimming cost V 0 bases and J 5 bases, with 16 bases left between them. CDR3 loop: CASSLALSGGGETQYF. The CDR3 DNA sequence: TGTGCCAGCAGCTTAGCGCTTAGCGGAGGGGGGGAGACCCAGTACTTC.

Remarks on this clonotype: One junction end does not reproduce the germline sequence, and a read error may be involved. This chain connects TRBV7-2 to TRBJ2-2; D uncertain. This CDR3 has 14 amino acids. From germline, CDR1 is SGHTA and CDR2 FQGNSA. CDR3 region: CASSLGSWAGELFF. CDR3 in DNA: TGTGCCAGCAGTTTAGGATCCTGGGCCGGGGAGCTGTTTTTT.

This sequence joins TRBV2 and TRBJ2-2; 8 positions match TRBD1. The germline V gene encodes CDR1 SNHLY and CDR2 FYNNEI. The CDR3 contains 14 residues. With 5 bases clipped from V and 4 bases from J, the junction kept 3 bases outside the gene matches. CDR3 sequence reads: CASSKQGGTGELFF. The CDR3 nucleotides are TGTGCCAGCAGTAAACAGGGGGGCACCGGGGAGCTGTTTTTT.

This clonotype was found a few times. The V call is TRBV20-1, the J call TRBJ2-1; 11 positions agree with TRBD2. The CDR3 runs to 14 residues. V lost 1 base, J lost 8 bases, and 4 bases stayed unmatched. The germline gives CDR1 DFQATT, CDR2 SNEGSKA (reference sequence). The CDR3 sequence: CSARGLAGYHEQFF. In DNA form, the CDR3 reads TGCAGTGCTAGAGGACTAGCGGGATACCATGAGCAGTTCTTC.

This clonotype was counted only a few times. The chain carries TRBV5-5 and TRBJ2-3; D remains ambiguous. Germline V CDR1 and CDR2: SGHKS, YYEKEE (reference sequence). The CDR3 runs to 15 residues. The ends were cut back, 5 bases at V and 0 bases at J, with 13 bases in the middle. The CDR3 is CASSTDGFSTDTQYF. For the CDR3, the DNA is TGTGCCAGCAGTACGGACGGATTTAGCACAGATACGCAGTATTTT.

This clonotype has only a few counts. The V and J genes are TRBV6-2 or TRBV6-3 and TRBJ2-3; 14 bases are a match to TRBD2. CDR1 MNHEY and CDR2 SVGEGT come from the germline V gene. The CDR3 runs 16 residues. J gave up 4 bases and V 8 bases, and 8 bases lay outside the gene matches. CDR3 sequence (DNA): TGTGCCAGCTTCGACCGACTAGCGGGAGGGCCAGATACGCAGTATTTT. Translating gives CASFDRLAGGPDTQYF.

In its sample, this clonotype was seen a few times. V and J are TRBV29-1 and TRBJ2-1, with D possibly TRBD1 on 6 matching bases. Germline CDR1 SQVTM, CDR2 ANQGSEA. This CDR3 has 14 residues. V was trimmed by 2 bases and J by 2 bases, leaving 10 bases between them. The CDR3 reads CSVERGSPYNEQFF. As DNA, the CDR3 is TGCAGCGTTGAAAGGGGGAGCCCCTACAATGAGCAGTTCTTC.

This clonotype was seen ten or more times. The genes are TRBV7-8 and TRBJ2-1; unclear D gene. With 4 bases removed from V and 9 bases from J, the gap between germline ends came to 7 bases. The CDR3 runs 11 residues. Germline V gives CDR1 SGHVS, CDR2 FQNEAQ. The CDR3 coding sequence is TGTGCCAGCAGCTGGGATTCTGAGCAGTTCTTC. As protein: CASSWDSEQFF.

This sequence joins TRBV24-1 and TRBJ2-1; D perhaps matches TRBD2 (6 bases). V lost 6 bases, J lost 1 base, and 9 bases lay in between. The CDR3 contains 14 residues. Germline CDR1 reads KGHDR; CDR2 reads SFDVKD. The CDR3 DNA reads TGTGCCACCAGTCCGGGAGATTCCTACAATGAGCAGTTCTTC. Amino acids: CATSPGDSYNEQFF.

The V and J genes are TRBV4-2 and TRBJ1-1, with D possibly being TRBD1 (6 bases). This CDR3 contains 14 residues. The V gene lost 7 bases and the J gene lost 5 bases, with 17 bases spanning the gap. Germline V gene lookup returns CDR1 LGHNA and CDR2 YNFKEQ. This CDR3 is CASNPSGAPTEAFF. CDR3 bases: TGTGCCAGCAACCCCTCAGGGGCGCCGACTGAAGCTTTCTTT.

This clonotype was seen ten or more times. J is TRBJ2-3 and V is TRBV10-3; 10 bases are a match to TRBD2. CDR1 is ENHRY and CDR2 is SYGVKD in the germline V gene. V was clipped by 7 bases and J by 3 bases; unmatched bases: 7. The length of the CDR3 is 15 residues. Here the CDR3 reads CAITRTSGTTDTQYF. The CDR3 DNA reads TGTGCCATCACCCGAACTAGCGGGACGACAGATACGCAGTATTTT.

The chain recombines TRBV7-3 with TRBJ2-7; D remains ambiguous. With 7 bases removed from V and 0 bases from J, the gap between germline ends came to 13 bases. Germline CDR1 reads SGHTA; CDR2 reads FQGTGA. This CDR3 has 14 residues. CDR3: CASIPLPSSYEQYF. The CDR3 DNA is TGTGCCAGCATCCCTCTACCGAGCTCCTACGAGCAGTACTTC.

This clonotype counts as medium-sized. This chain joins TRBV12-3 or TRBV12-4 and TRBJ2-1; no firm D call. This CDR3 spans 11 amino acids. V gave up 4 bases and J gave up 10 bases, with 8 bases separating them. CDR3 sequence: CASSYLQEQFF. CDR3 bases: TGTGCCAGCAGTTATCTGCAGGAGCAGTTCTTC.

The CDR3 DNA follows: TGCAGTGCTCTCGGTACAGGGGGCCTAGAGACCCAGTACTTC. This sequence encodes CSALGTGGLETQYF. The V gene is TRBV20-1, the J gene TRBJ2-5; 9 bases are a match to TRBD1. Trimming at V came to 5 bases and at J to 4 bases, leaving 8 bases not matched to a gene. This CDR3 has 14 amino acids. Germline loops: CDR1 DFQATT, CDR2 SNEGSKA (reference sequence).